A selection of T cell receptor beta chains follows, all from one sample in a study of vaccination effects on CD4 cells after COVID-19. No antigens are known for them. Data came from immunoSEQ multiplex PCR; TCRdb stores just in-frame clones and leaves some out. The sample has about 34,000 clones, around 74% seen once; the top ten hold more than 6.5%. The sample consisted of CD4+ T cells from PBMCs cultured without peptide, taken after COVID-19 vaccination. The source is a human donor who had a prior SARS-CoV-2 infection. Each CDR3 is given with its conserved first and last residue. A D gene is named only where the DNA matches it firmly. Clone size is shown for a subset of rows, as once, few, many or a class of expanded clone.

TRBV4-1	TRBD1	TRBJ1-2	.	CASSQMGQFIGYTF	TGCGCCAGCAGCCAGATGGGACAGTTCATTGGCTACACCTTC
TRBV5-5	.	TRBJ2-7	few	CASSAPPSGGPYEQYF	TGTGCCAGCAGCGCCCCCCCTTCAGGGGGGCCCTACGAGCAGTACTTC
TRBV4-1	TRBD1	TRBJ1-1	.	CASSQDRFRGTGETEAFF	TGCGCCAGCAGCCAAGACAGGTTTCGCGGGACAGGGGAAACTGAAGCTTTCTTT
TRBV7-3	.	TRBJ1-1	.	CASSRDTNTEAFF	TGTGCCAGCAGCCGGGACACCAACACTGAAGCTTTCTTT
TRBV7-3	TRBD1	TRBJ1-3	.	CASSSTRTGTSPGNTIYF	TGTGCCAGCAGCTCGACCCGGACAGGGACTTCCCCTGGAAACACCATATATTTT
TRBV9	.	TRBJ2-2	.	CASSERRVTGELFF	TGTGCCAGCAGCGAGCGGAGGGTTACCGGGGAGCTGTTTTTT
TRBV15	TRBD2	TRBJ2-7	few	CATSRQLAGVSEQYF	TGTGCCACCAGCAGGCAACTAGCGGGAGTAAGCGAGCAGTACTTC
TRBV5-1	TRBD2	TRBJ2-3	.	CASSHGTSVTDTQYF	TGCGCCAGCAGCCACGGGACTAGCGTCACAGATACGCAGTATTTT
TRBV2	TRBD2	TRBJ2-2	.	CASSVRPSGITGELFF	TGTGCCAGCAGTGTTAGGCCTAGCGGGATCACCGGGGAGCTGTTTTTT
TRBV2	.	TRBJ2-7	.	CASSEVSGYEQYF	TGTGCCAGCAGTGAAGTGAGTGGATACGAGCAGTACTTC
TRBV3-1/TRBV3-2	.	TRBJ1-1	.	CASGDWNTEAFF	TGTGCCAGCGGGGACTGGAACACTGAAGCTTTCTTT
TRBV6-5	.	TRBJ1-1	.	CASRYRRENTEAFF	TGTGCCAGCAGATATAGACGCGAGAACACTGAAGCTTTCTTT
TRBV18	.	TRBJ1-2	.	CASSETREGYTF	TGTGCCAGCTCAGAGACCAGGGAGGGCTACACCTTC
TRBV11-1	TRBD2	TRBJ2-3	.	CASSLRLAGGIDTQYF	TGTGCCAGCAGCCTACGACTAGCGGGAGGGATAGATACGCAGTATTTT
TRBV5-4	TRBD1	TRBJ2-1	.	CASRPGQGIPYNEQFF	TGTGCCAGCAGACCGGGACAGGGTATCCCCTACAATGAGCAGTTCTTC
TRBV18	TRBD1	TRBJ2-3	.	CASSPLSGTGYTDTQYF	TGTGCCAGCTCACCACTGTCCGGGACAGGGTACACAGATACGCAGTATTTT
TRBV30	.	TRBJ1-1	.	CAWRLRPGLRGGLGTEAFF	TGTGCCTGGAGGCTAAGGCCGGGGCTCCGAGGCGGATTGGGAACTGAAGCTTTCTTT
TRBV7-8	.	TRBJ1-2	.	CASSLGGGYTF	TGTGCCAGCAGCTTAGGGGGTGGCTACACCTTC
TRBV5-1	TRBD2	TRBJ2-7	once	CASSLERGGPLEQYF	TGCGCCAGCAGCTTGGAGCGGGGAGGGCCCCTCGAGCAGTACTTC
TRBV5-6	TRBD2	TRBJ2-5	.	CASSLGLAGEQETQYF	TGTGCCAGCAGCCTAGGACTAGCGGGGGAACAAGAGACCCAGTACTTC
TRBV18	.	TRBJ2-2	.	CASSPPSVRDTGELFF	TGTGCCAGCTCACCCCCGAGTGTGAGGGATACCGGGGAGCTGTTTTTT
TRBV5-1	.	TRBJ2-3	.	CASSLGSLDTQYF	TGCGCCAGCAGCTTGGGAAGCCTAGATACGCAGTATTTT
TRBV7-3	.	TRBJ2-7	.	CASSEQGSYEQYF	TGTGCCAGCAGCGAACAGGGATCCTACGAGCAGTACTTC
TRBV5-5	.	TRBJ2-2	.	CASSEREGVTGELFF	TGTGCCAGCAGCGAACGGGAAGGGGTCACCGGGGAGCTGTTTTTT
TRBV7-2	TRBD2	TRBJ2-1	.	CASSSTSGSYNEQFF	TGTGCCAGCAGCTCGACTAGCGGGAGCTACAATGAGCAGTTCTTC
TRBV5-1	.	TRBJ2-5	.	CASSSYIPLREETQYF	TGCGCCAGCAGCTCTTATATTCCCCTAAGGGAAGAGACCCAGTACTTC
TRBV5-1	.	TRBJ1-5	.	CASSPGIDGNQPQHF	TGCGCCAGCAGCCCAGGGATTGATGGCAATCAGCCCCAGCATTTT
TRBV6-7	TRBD2	TRBJ2-1	.	CASSYSTFRLAGGIGESYNEQFF	TGTGCCAGCAGTTACTCGACTTTCCGACTAGCGGGAGGGATTGGGGAGTCCTACAATGAGCAGTTCTTC
TRBV7-2	.	TRBJ1-2	.	CASSSDPGAYLGYTF	TGTGCCAGCAGCTCCGACCCTGGGGCCTATCTCGGCTACACCTTC
TRBV6-2/TRBV6-3	.	TRBJ2-2	.	CASSYSRPVFTGELFF	TGTGCCAGCAGTTACAGCCGTCCGGTTTTCACCGGGGAGCTGTTTTTT
TRBV7-2	.	TRBJ2-3	.	CASSLASWGDTQYF	TGTGCCAGCAGCTTAGCGAGTTGGGGGGATACGCAGTATTTT
TRBV18	.	TRBJ1-5	.	CASSPGGEGNQPQHF	TGTGCCAGCTCACCGGGAGGGGAGGGCAATCAGCCCCAGCATTTT
TRBV2	TRBD2	TRBJ2-1	.	CASHRLPGRENEQFF	TGTGCCAGCCACAGACTTCCTGGGCGGGAGAATGAGCAGTTCTTC
TRBV7-3	TRBD1	TRBJ2-3	.	CASSWGTGGTDTQYF	TGTGCCAGCAGCTGGGGGACAGGGGGCACAGATACGCAGTATTTT
TRBV14	.	TRBJ1-4	.	CASSQVDGARVEKLFF	TGTGCCAGCAGCCAGGTGGACGGCGCGAGGGTTGAAAAACTGTTTTTT
TRBV29-1	.	TRBJ2-6	.	CSVETDVGSGANVLTF	TGCAGCGTTGAAACGGACGTCGGCTCTGGGGCCAACGTCCTGACTTTC
TRBV18	TRBD1	TRBJ1-1	few	CASSRETGGTEAFF	TGTGCCAGCTCACGGGAAACAGGGGGCACTGAAGCTTTCTTT
TRBV6-2/TRBV6-3	TRBD1	TRBJ2-7	.	CASSYQGAWTYEQYF	TGTGCCAGCAGTTACCAGGGGGCGTGGACGTACGAGCAGTACTTC
TRBV9	.	TRBJ2-3	.	CASSVVGGPADTQYF	TGTGCCAGCAGCGTAGTGGGGGGGCCGGCAGATACGCAGTATTTT
TRBV30	.	TRBJ1-5	.	CAWSVGGTNQPQHF	TGTGCCTGGAGTGTCGGGGGGACAAATCAGCCCCAGCATTTT
TRBV6-5	.	TRBJ1-3	once	CASSYLGTGNTIYF	TGTGCCAGCAGTTACTTGGGGACCGGAAACACCATATATTTT
TRBV2	.	TRBJ1-5	.	CASRGIRYSNQPQHF	TGTGCCAGCAGAGGGATCCGTTATAGCAATCAGCCCCAGCATTTT